These 25 T cell receptor beta chains came from one sample sequenced in a study of T-cell memory formation after mild COVID-19. TCRdb fed the 5' RACE reads into MiXCR, producing one record per CDR3 protein. The sample lists 400,000 to 500,000 distinct CDR3 sequences, under 20% occurring once. Material: PBMCs or a T cell subset sorted from them (not recorded which). The receptor source for this set is a man in his late teens or twenties who had mild COVID-19 (a few samples of this study predate the infection). Cell type and time point are not known.

This chain connects TRBV24-1 to TRBJ2-3; TRBD1 might be the D (6 bases). Trimming stripped 7 bases from V and 2 bases from J, with 12 bases between. The CDR3 sequence is 14 residues long. Germline CDR1 is KGHDR and CDR2 is SFDVKD. This CDR3 is CATSDRTTTDTQYF. CDR3 sequence (DNA): TGTGCCACCAGCGACAGGACAACCACAGATACGCAGTATTTT.

This clonotype was counted a few times. The chain carries TRBV27 and TRBJ2-7; 8 bases match TRBD2. Germline V gene sequence: CDR1 MNHEY, CDR2 SMNVEV (reference sequence). This CDR3 contains 15 residues. The V and J ends lost 4 bases and 0 bases, in that order; junction bases with no gene match: 5. The CDR3 loop is CASSSAGAGSYEQYF. The CDR3 bases are TGTGCCAGCAGTTCAGCGGGGGCTGGCTCCTACGAGCAGTACTTC.

This clonotype was detected a few times. The V and J genes are TRBV20-1 and TRBJ2-6; either TRBD1 or TRBD2 may supply D (5 bases each). CDR3 length: 15 residues. V gave up 0 bases and J gave up 1 base, with 7 bases separating them. Germline V gene sequence: CDR1 DFQATT, CDR2 SNEGSKA (reference sequence). The CDR3 coding sequence is TGCAGTGCTAGAGATGGGGGTTCTGGGGCCAACGTCCTGACTTTC. The encoded protein is CSARDGGSGANVLTF.

This clonotype has ten or more counts. The gene calls are TRBV9 and TRBJ2-3; maybe TRBD2 (5 bases). This CDR3 is 14 amino acids long. Germline-derived CDR1 and CDR2 are SGDLS and YYNGEE. The V end was cut by 1 base, the J end by 2 bases, with 8 bases between. The CDR3 loop reads CASSVRGTTDTQYF. The CDR3 DNA reads as TGTGCCAGCAGCGTACGGGGAACCACAGATACGCAGTATTTT.

This clonotype has just a few counts. This sequence joins TRBV20-1 and TRBJ2-7, with 7 bases matching TRBD1. This CDR3 has 15 residues. CDR1 and CDR2 (germline): DFQATT, SNEGSKA (reference sequence). V gave up 4 bases and J gave up 1 base; unmatched junction bases: 10. The CDR3 protein is CSAIPDRAPSYEQYV. DNA for the CDR3: TGCAGTGCTATTCCTGACAGGGCTCCTTCCTACGAGCAGTACGTC.

This clonotype was seen more than once but under ten times. The gene calls are TRBV7-8 and TRBJ1-5; D gene uncertain. Between the trimmed V and J ends, which lost 2 bases and 3 bases, there was a span of 20 bases. The CDR3 consists of 18 residues. Per germline, CDR1 SGHVS and CDR2 FQNEAQ. The CDR3 reads CASSLSPRRGSPNQPQHF. CDR3 nucleotides: TGTGCCAGCAGCTTATCGCCCCGACGGGGATCCCCCAATCAGCCCCAGCATTTT.

The gene calls are TRBV20-1 and TRBJ1-6; D might be TRBD1 (6 bases). This CDR3 is 16 amino acids long. Trimming pared 0 bases from V and 9 bases from J, leaving 18 bases between. Per the germline V gene, CDR1 is DFQATT and CDR2 is SNEGSKA (reference sequence). The CDR3 sequence: CSARDPQTGSGSPLHF. CDR3 sequence (DNA): TGCAGTGCTAGAGATCCCCAGACAGGATCAGGTTCACCCCTCCACTTT.

This clonotype has only a few counts. V is TRBV4-3 and J is TRBJ2-2; 7 bases fit TRBD2. Germline values: CDR1 LGHNA, CDR2 YSLEER. V was clipped by 2 bases and J by 0 bases; unmatched bases: 6. The CDR3 runs to 17 residues. The chain's CDR3 is CASSQWGDYANTGELFF. The CDR3 DNA reads as TGCGCCAGCAGCCAATGGGGGGACTATGCGAACACCGGGGAGCTGTTTTTT.

This clonotype was seen more than once but under ten times. This chain links TRBV7-9 with TRBJ1-6, with 8 bases that match TRBD1. Germline values: CDR1 SEHNR, CDR2 FQNEAQ (reference sequence). This CDR3 is 18 amino acids long. J lost 0 bases, V lost 5 bases, and 9 bases had no gene match. The CDR3 loop is CASSGGDRRISYNSPLHF. The CDR3 DNA follows: TGTGCCAGCAGCGGGGGGGACAGGAGGATCTCCTATAATTCACCCCTCCACTTT. Based on the CDR3 plus reference TRBV7-9 and TRBJ1-6, the full variable domain is DTGVSQNPRHKITKRGQNVTFRCDPISEHNRLYWYRQTLGQGPEFLTYFQNEAQLEKSRLLSDRFSAERPKGSFSTLEIQRTEQGDSAMYLCASSGGDRRISYNSPLHFGNGTRLTVT.

This clonotype was counted only a few times. The CDR3 spells CASSLVVDRSQETQYF. CDR3 nucleotides: TGCGCCAGCAGCTTGGTAGTGGATAGGTCCCAAGAGACCCAGTACTTC. J is TRBJ2-5 and V is TRBV5-1; no firm D call. The CDR3 spans 16 residues. Looked up from germline, CDR1 is SGHRS and CDR2 is YFSETQ. V lost 0 bases and J lost 1, with 13 bases in between.

The rearrangement links TRBV10-3 to TRBJ2-1; the match to TRBD2 covers 8 bases. This CDR3 contains 16 residues. The V gene's germline CDR1 is ENHRY and CDR2 SYGVKD. Trimming cost V 4 bases and J 1 base; bases outside gene matches: 6. CDR3 region: CAISGSGGNSYNEQFF. CDR3 DNA: TGTGCCATCAGTGGGAGCGGGGGCAATTCCTACAATGAGCAGTTCTTC.

This clonotype was seen more than once but under ten times. V gene TRBV4-1 combines with J gene TRBJ2-3, with D possibly matching TRBD2 (7 bases). CDR3 length: 15 residues. Trimming took off 8 bases at V and 3 bases at J, with 18 bases between the two ends. Germline lookup yields CDR1 MGHRA and CDR2 YSYEKL. CDR3 sequence: CASGQWAGATDTQYF. CDR3 nucleotide sequence: TGCGCCAGCGGTCAGTGGGCGGGGGCAACAGATACGCAGTATTTT.

The chain joins TRBV12-3 or TRBV12-4 to TRBJ1-1; no clear D gene. Trimming stripped 0 bases from V and 7 bases from J, with 9 bases between. CDR3 length: 13 amino acids. The CDR3 DNA is TGTGCCAGCAGTTTAGCGTGGGGAAGTGAAGCTTTCTTT. It is translated as CASSLAWGSEAFF.

The chain links TRBV5-1 to TRBJ1-2; 11 bases map to TRBD1. V lost 5 bases to trimming and J lost 6 bases; unmatched junction nucleotides: 6. The CDR3 consists of 14 residues. Per germline, CDR1 SGHRS and CDR2 YFSETQ. CDR3 in amino acids: CASRDRGRGDGYTF. CDR3 sequence (DNA): TGCGCCAGCAGGGACAGGGGGCGCGGAGATGGCTACACCTTC.

The rearrangement links TRBV20-1 to TRBJ1-1; the D gene is possibly TRBD1 (5 bases). This CDR3 contains 13 residues. Germline V gives CDR1 DFQATT, CDR2 SNEGSKA (reference sequence). Trimming stripped 7 bases from V and 5 bases from J, with 17 bases between. Here the CDR3 DNA reads TGCAGTGTTCGGGCCGAGGGGCAAACTGAAGCTTTCTTT. Its protein product is CSVRAEGQTEAFF.

This clonotype was seen more than once but under ten times. The genes are TRBV5-1 and TRBJ1-1; D might be TRBD1 (5 bases). Germline V gives CDR1 SGHRS, CDR2 YFSETQ. V lost 0 bases and J 5 bases, leaving 8 bases between the germline ends. CDR3 length equals 13 residues. The CDR3 sequence: CASSLVGETEAFF. CDR3 sequence (DNA): TGCGCCAGCAGCTTGGTAGGGGAGACTGAAGCTTTCTTT. Full variable domain (outside the CDR3, taken from reference TRBV5-1 and TRBJ1-1): KAGVTQTPRYLIKTRGQQVTLSCSPISGHRSVSWYQQTPGQGLQFLFEYFSETQRNKGNFPGRFSGRQFSNSRSEMNVSTLELGDSALYLCASSLVGETEAFFGQGTRLTVV.

The chain uses TRBV11-3 and TRBJ1-5, with D perhaps matching TRBD1 (6 bases). The V end lost 5 bases, the J end lost 4 bases, and 15 bases lay between the germline ends. Germline V CDR1 and CDR2: SGHNT, YENEEA. This CDR3 is 15 amino acids long. CDR3 sequence: CASSRVAGANQPQHF. The CDR3 region has the DNA TGTGCCAGCAGCCGAGTGGCAGGGGCGAATCAGCCCCAGCATTTT. Full variable domain (outside the CDR3, taken from reference TRBV11-3 and TRBJ1-5): EAGVVQSPRYKIIEKKQPVAFWCNPISGHNTLYWYLQNLGQGPELLIRYENEEAVDDSQLPKDRFSAERLKGVDSTLKIQPAELGDSAVYLCASSRVAGANQPQHFGDGTRLSIL.

The rearrangement uses TRBV7-3 and TRBJ1-4; TRBD1 is a possible D gene (5 bases). This CDR3 contains 15 residues. Per the germline V gene, CDR1 is SGHTA and CDR2 is FQGTGA. V was cut by 5 bases and J by 4 bases, with 14 bases left in between. The CDR3 DNA is TGTGCCAGCAGCCTCGAGGGACGGCTTAATGAAAAACTGTTTTTT. This sequence encodes CASSLEGRLNEKLFF.

The rearrangement uses TRBV20-1 and TRBJ2-1; D unresolved. CDR1 is DFQATT and CDR2 is SNEGSKA in the germline V gene (reference sequence). The CDR3 sequence is 16 residues long. Trimming removed 4 bases from V and 4 bases from J, with 20 bases in between. CDR3: CSAKNSAAEKYNEQFF. In nucleotides, the CDR3 is TGCAGTGCTAAAAACTCGGCCGCGGAAAAATACAATGAGCAGTTCTTC.

In this sample, this clonotype turned up many times. The J gene is TRBJ2-2, the V gene TRBV7-3; D is uncertain. The CDR3 spans 13 residues. Deletions cut 2 bases from V and 5 bases from J, with 6 bases between. Germline lookup yields CDR1 SGHTA and CDR2 FQGTGA. The CDR3 DNA is TGTGCCAGCAGCTTAGGATGGACCGGGGAGCTGTTTTTT. This sequence encodes CASSLGWTGELFF. Full variable domain (outside the CDR3, taken from reference TRBV7-3 and TRBJ2-2): GAGVSQTPSNKVTEKGKYVELRCDPISGHTALYWYRQSLGQGPEFLIYFQGTGAADDSGLPNDRFFAVRPEGSVSTLKIQRTERGDSAVYLCASSLGWTGELFFGEGSRLTVL.

The chain has TRBV20-1 and TRBJ1-5; 10 bases align to TRBD1. The CDR3 length is 13 residues. After removal of 6 bases from V and 8 bases from J, the junction contained 7 bases not matched to a gene. Germline V lookup: CDR1 DFQATT, CDR2 SNEGSKA (reference sequence). The CDR3 DNA is TGCAGTGCCATGACAGGGGGCACAAAGCCCCAGCATTTT. Translation gives CSAMTGGTKPQHF.

A few counts support this clonotype. V is TRBV7-9 and J is TRBJ2-5; weak D call: TRBD1 (5 bases). The germline V gene has CDR1 SEHNR and CDR2 FQNEAQ (reference sequence). The CDR3 runs to 14 residues. Trimming removed 6 bases from V and 0 bases from J, with 11 bases in between. The CDR3 coding sequence is TGTGCCAGCAGTCACGACAGACACCAAGAGACCCAGTACTTC. The encoded protein is CASSHDRHQETQYF.

The J gene is TRBJ2-7, the V gene TRBV24-1; D possibly corresponds to TRBD2 (6 bases). V dropped 3 bases and J dropped 12 bases, with 17 bases sitting between them. Germline-derived CDR1 and CDR2 are KGHDR and SFDVKD. The CDR3 contains 13 residues. The CDR3 reads CATSDPGNGGRYF. The CDR3 DNA reads TGTGCCACCAGTGATCCCGGGAACGGGGGACGGTACTTC.

This clonotype was recorded many times. This chain uses TRBV5-1 with TRBJ1-3; D is ambiguous. CDR1 and CDR2 from the germline V gene are SGHRS and YFSETQ. The CDR3 sequence is 15 residues long. V lost 0 bases, J lost 0 bases, and 7 bases lay in between. CDR3 residues: CASSLGVLSGNTIYF. The DNA for the CDR3 is TGCGCCAGCAGCTTGGGCGTCCTCTCTGGAAACACCATATATTTT.

This clonotype was observed many times. V gene TRBV7-3 combines with J gene TRBJ2-1; 11 nucleotides agree with TRBD2. Unmatched junction bases numbered 1, after V lost 2 bases and J lost 4 bases. Looked up from germline, CDR1 is SGHTA and CDR2 is FQGTGA. This CDR3 has 15 amino acids. The CDR3 bases are TGTGCCAGCAGCTTAGGGACTAGCGGATACAATGAGCAGTTCTTC. Encoded protein: CASSLGTSGYNEQFF.